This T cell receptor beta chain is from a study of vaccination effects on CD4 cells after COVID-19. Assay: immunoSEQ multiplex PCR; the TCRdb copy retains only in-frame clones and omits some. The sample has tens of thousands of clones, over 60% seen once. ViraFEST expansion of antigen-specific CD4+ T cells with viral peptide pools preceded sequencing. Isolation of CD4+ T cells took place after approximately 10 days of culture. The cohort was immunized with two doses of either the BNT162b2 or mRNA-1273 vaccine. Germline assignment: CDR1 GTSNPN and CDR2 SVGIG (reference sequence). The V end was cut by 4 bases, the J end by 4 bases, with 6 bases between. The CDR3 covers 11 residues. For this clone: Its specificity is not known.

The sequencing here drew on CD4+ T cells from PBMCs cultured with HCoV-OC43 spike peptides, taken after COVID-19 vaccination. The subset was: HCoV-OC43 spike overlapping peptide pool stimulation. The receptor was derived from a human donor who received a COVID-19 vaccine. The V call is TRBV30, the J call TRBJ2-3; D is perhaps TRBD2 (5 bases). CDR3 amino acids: CAWTGADTQYF. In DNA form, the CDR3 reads TGTGCCTGGACCGGGGCAGATACGCAGTATTTT.